This TCR beta chain was observed in a study of T-cell reconstitution after alpha-beta-depleted transplantation in children. Overall study results and limits: T-cell numbers and diversity one year post-transplant derived largely from freshly generated T cells. Several hundred graft clones that had expanded were reportedly the source of alpha-beta T cells about two months after transplant.

To note about this clonotype: Its specificity is not known.

Germline V lookup: CDR1 MRHNA, CDR2 SNTAGT. CDR3 length: 14 amino acids. It was with unique molecular identifiers that the TCRbeta library was prepared. TCRdb analysed the PCR reads with MiXCR anew, one entry per CDR3 protein. The table lists 90,000 to 130,000 distinct CDR3 sequences, about a tenth of them singletons. The chain recombines TRBV6-4 with TRBJ1-1; D uncertain. This TCR was recovered from a boy aged 2 to 10 with acute lymphoblastic leukemia, due to receive a stem cell transplant. Sequenced material: PBMCs, taken before TCRalphabeta/CD19-depleted stem cell transplant. CDR3 in amino acids: CTFSYTSPDTEAFF. Written as DNA, the CDR3 is TGTACCTTCAGTTATACGAGTCCTGACACTGAAGCTTTCTTT.